Shown below are 32 T cell receptor beta chains from a single sample sequenced in a study of regulatory T cells in long-lasting Graves disease. Described time point: persistent/refractory GD, antithyroid drugs over 5 years with positive TRAb. PBMC-extracted RNA yielded the TCR library. iRepertoire HTBI primers and Arm-PCR of CDR3 regions built TCR beta libraries. TCRdb recomputed calls from the multiplex PCR reads with MiXCR, one row per CDR3 protein. The sample has almost 350,000 distinct CDR3 sequences, 15% to 20% seen once. The starting material was peripheral blood mononuclear cells (PBMCs), obtained when the disease was refractory, from a patient treated with antithyroid drugs. These receptors were collected from a female donor with Graves disease.

V is TRBV19 and J is TRBJ2-2; tentatively, D is TRBD2 (5 bases). CDR1 LNHDA and CDR2 SQIVND come from the germline V gene (reference sequence). This CDR3 is built from 17 residues. V was shortened by 5 bases and J by 1 base, with 17 bases between the two germline ends. The CDR3 here is CASSGWTSEKNTGELFF. As DNA, the CDR3 is TGTGCCAGTAGTGGGTGGACTTCCGAGAAGAACACCGGGGAGCTGTTTTTT.

J is TRBJ2-1 and V is TRBV6-5, with D hard to call. V gave up 2 bases and J gave up 6 bases, with 5 bases separating them. This CDR3 has 12 residues. CDR1 and CDR2 from the germline V gene are MNHEY and SVGAGI. The CDR3 here is CASSYVANEQFF. DNA for the CDR3: TGTGCCAGCAGTTACGTCGCCAATGAGCAGTTCTTC.

This chain uses TRBV19 with TRBJ1-2; 12 nucleotides line up with TRBD1. Looked up from germline, CDR1 is LNHDA and CDR2 is SQIVND (reference sequence). CDR3 length equals 14 residues. Trimming took 6 bases from V and 10 from J; bases not matched to a gene: 9. For the CDR3, the DNA is TGTGCCAGTAGCCCCTGGGGACAGGGGGCGGACTACACCTTC. Its translation is CASSPWGQGADYTF.

This clonotype has ten or more counts. CDR3 DNA: TGTGCCAGCAGCTTGTTAGACAGCGCCTATGGCTACACCTTC. Translation: CASSLLDSAYGYTF. The chain links TRBV5-5 to TRBJ1-2; a possible D gene is TRBD1 (5 bases). V was pared by 1 base and J by 4 bases, with 11 bases between. The CDR3 length is 14 residues. Germline V gene data show CDR1 as SGHKS and CDR2 as YYEKEE (reference sequence).

A few counts support this clonotype. This chain joins TRBV29-1 and TRBJ1-1; 9 bases line up with TRBD1. CDR3 length: 12 residues. Germline-derived CDR1 and CDR2 are SQVTM and ANQGSEA. J lost 7 bases, V lost 2 bases, and 2 bases had no gene match. CDR3 sequence: CSVERQGVEAFF. In DNA form, the CDR3 reads TGCAGCGTTGAAAGACAGGGGGTTGAAGCTTTCTTT.

This clonotype was detected only a few times. The genes are TRBV7-6 and TRBJ2-7; 12 nucleotides match TRBD2. Germline V gives CDR1 SGHVS, CDR2 FNYEAQ. This CDR3 region has 19 residues. V was clipped by 0 bases and J by 0 bases; unmatched bases: 9. The DNA of the CDR3 is TGTGCCAGCAGCTTAGCCTCCGGGACTAGCGGGTCGAGCTCCTACGAGCAGTACTTC. It is translated as CASSLASGTSGSSSYEQYF.

This clonotype was seen many times. The chain uses TRBV20-1 and TRBJ2-5, with TRBD1 matching 11 bases. The CDR3 has 13 amino acids. Germline V lookup: CDR1 DFQATT, CDR2 SNEGSKA (reference sequence). J lost 5 bases, V lost 8 bases, and 7 bases had no gene match. Written as DNA, the CDR3 is TGCAGTTCCGGACAGGGGGCTAGGGAGACCCAGTACTTC. Amino acid sequence: CSSGQGARETQYF.

This clonotype was seen many times. The CDR3 spells CASTRGTSGGETQYF. The CDR3 region has the DNA TGTGCCAGCACCCGTGGGACTAGCGGGGGAGAGACCCAGTACTTC. The genes are TRBV11-3 and TRBJ2-5; 14 bases map to TRBD2. Germline-derived CDR1 and CDR2 are SGHNT and YENEEA. The CDR3 runs 15 residues. V lost 7 bases and J lost 4; bases outside the gene matches: 5.

This clonotype was seen repeatedly, ten times or more. J is TRBJ1-5 and V is TRBV3-1, with D tentatively TRBD1 (5 bases). Germline CDR1 LGHDT, CDR2 YNNKEL (reference sequence). With 0 bases removed from V and 13 bases from J, the gap between germline ends came to 16 bases. The CDR3 consists of 14 residues. The CDR3, as DNA: TGTGCCAGCAGCCAAGATGTGCGTCTGGGGGGTCAGCATTTT. This translates into CASSQDVRLGGQHF.

This clonotype was detected many times. V usage is TRBV3-1 and J usage is TRBJ2-7, with 7 bases aligning to TRBD1. Losses at the gene ends were 1 base for V and 6 bases for J; bases not matched to a gene: 3. CDR1 is LGHDT, CDR2 YNNKEL, per germline (reference sequence). CDR3 length: 13 residues. This CDR3 is CASSQGQGSEQYF. CDR3 bases: TGTGCCAGCAGCCAAGGACAGGGAAGCGAGCAGTACTTC.

This rearrangement joins TRBV3-1 to TRBJ1-6, with 7 bases lining up with TRBD1. The V gene's germline CDR1 is LGHDT and CDR2 YNNKEL (reference sequence). V shed 3 bases and J 8 bases; nucleotides not matched to a gene: 4. This CDR3 has 14 amino acids. The CDR3 region has the DNA TGTGCCAGCAGCCAGACAGGGCGATATTCACCCCTCCACTTT. Its translation: CASSQTGRYSPLHF.

This clonotype was detected many times. The chain joins TRBV12-3 or TRBV12-4 to TRBJ1-4; TRBD1 agrees at 9 bases. There are 15 residues in the CDR3. The V segment lost 4 bases and the J segment 10 bases; nucleotides outside the gene matches: 10. The CDR3: CASSSRGQGYGKLFF. CDR3 DNA sequence: TGTGCCAGCAGTTCGCGGGGACAGGGTTACGGAAAACTGTTTTTT.

This clonotype was observed many times. The V and J genes are TRBV12-3 or TRBV12-4 and TRBJ2-7; D not resolved. The V end lost 0 bases, the J end lost 3 bases, and 12 bases lay between the germline ends. CDR3 size: 15 residues. This CDR3 reads CASSLALGHLYEQYF. CDR3 DNA sequence: TGTGCCAGCAGTTTAGCGTTAGGGCACCTCTACGAGCAGTACTTC.

To note about this clonotype: A read error may explain this, as a much larger clone is one base away. In nucleotides, the CDR3 is TGTGCCAGCAGTTTCAGGATTAGTTCACCCCTCCACTTT. This encodes CASSFRISSPLHF. This chain uses TRBV12-3 or TRBV12-4 with TRBJ1-6; D ambiguous. CDR3 length: 13 amino acids. Trimming removed 3 bases at V and 9 bases at J, with 9 bases between.

The CDR3: CASSLGGGSTDTQYF. CDR3 DNA sequence: TGTGCCAGCAGCTTAGGAGGGGGAAGCACAGATACGCAGTATTTT. This chain uses TRBV11-3 with TRBJ2-3; maybe TRBD1 (6 bases). The length of the CDR3 is 15 residues. Germline CDR1 SGHNT, CDR2 YENEEA. V lost 1 base and J lost 0, with 8 bases in between.

This clonotype was counted at least ten times. The chain recombines TRBV20-1 with TRBJ2-7, with 12 nucleotides matching TRBD2. This CDR3 has 18 amino acids. The J segment lost 4 bases and the V segment lost 0 bases, leaving 13 bases of the junction unmatched. The V gene's germline CDR1 is DFQATT and CDR2 SNEGSKA (reference sequence). The CDR3 DNA reads as TGCAGTGCTAGAGATTCCCGACTAGCGGGAGTTGAGAGATACGAGCAGTACTTC. Translated, it gives CSARDSRLAGVERYEQYF.

This clonotype was picked up many times. J is TRBJ2-5 and V is TRBV28, with 8 bases identical to TRBD2. The germline gives CDR1 MDHEN, CDR2 SYDVKM. The CDR3 runs 15 residues. J gave up 4 bases and V 3 bases, and 7 bases lay outside the gene matches. As DNA, the CDR3 is TGTGCCAGCAGTTTGGCGGGGGGACGCAGAGAGACCCAGTACTTC. Its translation: CASSLAGGRRETQYF.

In this sample, this clonotype turned up many times. V usage is TRBV6-1 and J usage is TRBJ2-6; D call uncertain. V dropped 8 bases and J dropped 1 base, with 6 bases sitting between them. Germline V gene lookup returns CDR1 MNHNS and CDR2 SASEGT. The CDR3 consists of 13 residues. The CDR3: CASSGSGANVLTF. In DNA, the CDR3 is TGTGCCAGCTCTGGGTCTGGGGCCAACGTCCTGACTTTC.

The CDR3 coding sequence is TGTGCCAGCAGCACCTACAGGGGCTATGGCTACACCTTC. Amino acids: CASSTYRGYGYTF. This chain joins TRBV9 and TRBJ1-2, with 7 bases fitting TRBD1. From germline, CDR1 is SGDLS and CDR2 YYNGEE. The CDR3 loop spans 13 amino acids. V dropped 4 bases and J dropped 4; count of bases not matched to a gene: 4.

This clonotype was seen a few times. The chain recombines TRBV18 with TRBJ1-1, with a tentative D call TRBD1 (5 bases). The CDR3 consists of 16 residues. V was trimmed by 2 bases and J by 1 base, leaving 14 bases between them. In germline, CDR1 is KGHSH, CDR2 LQKENI. DNA for the CDR3: TGTGCCAGCTCACCAATATTCGACAGTTCGAACACTGAAGCTTTCTTT. It encodes CASSPIFDSSNTEAFF.

V and J are TRBV19 and TRBJ1-4; TRBD1 agrees at 12 bases. V trimming: 9 bases; J trimming: 3 bases; junction bases outside the gene matches: 17. The CDR3 contains 19 residues. CDR1 and CDR2 (germline): LNHDA, SQIVND (reference sequence). The CDR3 is CASGRTGTGGTGANEKLFF. The CDR3 bases are TGTGCCAGCGGACGTACCGGGACAGGGGGCACTGGGGCTAATGAAAAACTGTTTTTT.

Many counts were recorded for this clonotype. This rearrangement joins TRBV7-8 to TRBJ2-7; 9 bases match TRBD1. The CDR3 sequence is 16 residues long. V was pared by 7 bases and J by 6 bases, with 16 bases of the junction left unmatched. From germline, CDR1 is SGHVS and CDR2 FQNEAQ. For the CDR3, the DNA is TGTGCCAGCACCGCTTTCCCGGGACAGGGCCCCCTCGAGCAGTACTTC. Its translation is CASTAFPGQGPLEQYF.

This rearrangement joins TRBV10-3 to TRBJ2-7; D unresolved. The CDR3 is made up of 15 amino acids. From germline, CDR1 is ENHRY and CDR2 SYGVKD. V lost 5 bases, J lost 1 base, and 15 bases lay in between. CDR3 coding DNA: TGTGCCATCAGTCAAAAAGGGAACAGATCCTACGAGCAGTACTTC. Its protein product is CAISQKGNRSYEQYF.

V is TRBV5-5 and J is TRBJ2-5; 7 nucleotides line up with TRBD1. The germline CDR1 and CDR2 sequences are SGHKS and YYEKEE (reference sequence). Trimming cost V 3 bases and J 4 bases; bases outside gene matches: 9. The CDR3 is 15 residues long. The CDR3 sequence: CASSSTGLGRETQYF. The CDR3 nucleotides read TGTGCCAGCAGCTCGACAGGGTTGGGACGAGAGACCCAGTACTTC.

Many counts were recorded for this clonotype. The CDR3 sequence is CASSQDTGTEAFF. CDR3 coding DNA: TGTGCCAGCAGCCAAGACACGGGCACTGAAGCTTTCTTT. V gene TRBV3-1 combines with J gene TRBJ1-1; D unclear. The CDR3 loop spans 13 amino acids. Trimming removed 0 bases from V and 4 bases from J, with 6 bases in between. Germline CDR1 LGHDT, CDR2 YNNKEL (reference sequence). The full variable domain, in which reference TRBV3-1 and TRBJ1-1 provide the parts outside the CDR3, is DTAVSQTPKYLVTQMGNDKSIKCEQNLGHDTMYWYKQDSKKFLKIMFSYNNKELIINETVPNRFSPKSPDKAHLNLHINSLELGDSAVYFCASSQDTGTEAFFGQGTRLTVV.

Comment on this clonotype: Given a much more abundant clone one base away, this may be a read error. The chain combines TRBV30 with TRBJ2-4; no definite D call. The V gene's germline CDR1 is GTSNPN and CDR2 SVGIG (reference sequence). The CDR3 consists of 13 residues. V gave up 5 bases and J gave up 9 bases, with 17 bases separating them. CDR3 in amino acids: CAWRQGMGPIQYF. CDR3 nucleotides: TGTGCCTGGCGCCAAGGAATGGGCCCCATTCAGTACTTC.

The rearrangement joins TRBV18 to TRBJ1-1, with D possibly being TRBD1 (6 bases). The CDR3 totals 17 residues. The V end lost 1 base, the J end lost 0 bases, and 15 bases lay between the germline ends. The germline CDR1 and CDR2 sequences are KGHSH and LQKENI. DNA for the CDR3: TGTGCCAGCTCACCACGGGACACGGGGGTGATGAACACTGAAGCTTTCTTT. This gives the protein CASSPRDTGVMNTEAFF.

This clonotype came up many times. The genes are TRBV11-1 and TRBJ1-1; D unclear. The CDR3 covers 14 residues. V gave up 5 bases and J gave up 1 base, with 11 bases separating them. Germline V lookup: CDR1 SGHAT, CDR2 FQDESV (reference sequence). Written as DNA, the CDR3 is TGTGCCAGCAGCGCGGGGAGGACGAACACTGAAGCTTTCTTT. Residues: CASSAGRTNTEAFF.

As to this clonotype: This may be a read error, as it is one base from a much larger clone. This rearrangement joins TRBV3-1 to TRBJ1-1; D may be TRBD1 (6 bases). CDR1 LGHDT and CDR2 YNNKEL come from the germline V gene (reference sequence). The CDR3 has 14 residues. CDR3 region: CASSLGTSNAEASF. DNA of the CDR3: TGTGCCAGCAGCCTCGGGACATCTAACGCTGAAGCTTCCTTT.

The rearrangement uses TRBV30 and TRBJ1-1, with 9 bases that match TRBD1. The CDR3 length is 13 residues. Losses at the gene ends were 5 bases for V and 4 bases for J; bases not matched to a gene: 5. Germline CDR1 reads GTSNPN; CDR2 reads SVGIG (reference sequence). In DNA, the CDR3 is TGTGCCTGGGGACAGGGGTTGGGCACTGAAGCTTTCTTT. Its translation is CAWGQGLGTEAFF.

Comment on this clonotype: A read error is likely, as this CDR3 ends without the conserved phenylalanine or tryptophan. The chain carries TRBV12-5 and TRBJ1-3; D unclear. Germline-derived CDR1 and CDR2 are LGHNT and FRNRAP. The V gene lost 1 base and the J gene lost 4 bases, with 14 bases spanning the gap. This CDR3 contains 16 residues. CDR3 protein: CASGLDRFGEGNTIYS. DNA of the CDR3: TGTGCTAGTGGTTTGGACCGGTTCGGAGAGGGAAACACCATATATTCT.

The chain combines TRBV30 with TRBJ2-5; TRBD1 might be the D (5 bases). The V end was cut by 2 bases, the J end by 6 bases, with 10 bases between. The germline gives CDR1 GTSNPN, CDR2 SVGIG (reference sequence). CDR3 length: 12 amino acids. CDR3 nucleotide sequence: TGTGCCTGGAGTTTAGGGGCGAAGACCCAGTACTTC. This codes for CAWSLGAKTQYF.